This T cell receptor beta chain was observed in a study of blood T cells in healthy people across ages. For the second PCR, which ran for roughly 6 to 12 cycles, a sample-barcoded 5' primer and a J-beta primer mix were used. TCRdb re-derived calls from the 5' RACE reads in MiXCR, one entry per CDR3 protein. The data show around 750,000 distinct CDR3 sequences, approximately 53% seen once. Per germline, CDR1 SEHNR and CDR2 FQNEAQ (reference sequence). The CDR3 runs to 15 residues. Between the trimmed V and J ends, which lost 0 bases and 6 bases, there was a span of 14 bases. The chain combines TRBV7-9 with TRBJ1-2; D uncertain. This receptor was taken from a man aged 80 or over in good health. Sequences were obtained from blood. CDR3 bases: TGTGCCAGCAGCTTAGCTCCACGTGGAGGGAATGGCTACACCTTC. This encodes CASSLAPRGGNGYTF.